Below are 24 T cell receptor beta chains sequenced from a single sample in a study of T-cell reconstitution after alpha-beta-depleted transplantation in children. TCRbeta library construction was performed incorporating unique molecular identifiers. TCRdb re-analysed the PCR reads in MiXCR, keeping a single row per CDR3 protein. The top ten clones hold around 4.5% of a sample with roughly 790,000 distinct CDR3 sequences, 16% of them seen once. The starting material was PBMCs, mostly from graft donor cells, obtained 360 days after TCRalphabeta/CD19-depleted stem cell transplant. All receptors come from a male patient aged 10 to 17 who had a stem cell transplant for acute lymphoblastic leukemia, so the T cells may come from the graft donor.

This clonotype was detected ten times or more. The CDR3 is CASSPRTSGSIYNEQFF. The CDR3 coding sequence is TGTGCCAGCAGCCCTCGGACTAGCGGGAGTATCTACAATGAGCAGTTCTTC. V and J are TRBV28 and TRBJ2-1, with 13 bases aligning to TRBD2. The V gene's germline CDR1 is MDHEN and CDR2 SYDVKM. The CDR3 totals 17 residues. V lost 6 bases and J lost 3; bases outside the gene matches: 8.

There are a few counts of this clonotype. This chain connects TRBV7-8 to TRBJ1-4; D possibly corresponds to TRBD1 (5 bases). From germline, CDR1 is SGHVS and CDR2 FQNEAQ. The CDR3 is 14 residues long. Trimming removed 7 bases from V and 0 bases from J, with 9 bases in between. CDR3 in DNA: TGTGCCAGCAAAGGGGATACAACTAATGAAAAACTGTTTTTT. Amino acids: CASKGDTTNEKLFF.

This clonotype showed up just a few times. The V call is TRBV12-3 or TRBV12-4, the J call TRBJ1-2, with unresolved D. Trimming took 3 bases from V and 4 from J, leaving 6 bases between them. There are 12 residues in the CDR3. The CDR3 sequence: CASSFLGYGYTF. CDR3 in DNA: TGTGCCAGCAGTTTTCTTGGCTATGGCTACACCTTC.

This clonotype was detected many times. Here the CDR3 DNA reads TGCAGCGACCACCCCGATCGAGAGACCCAGTACTTC. Encoded protein: CSDHPDRETQYF. The J gene is TRBJ2-5, the V gene TRBV29-1, with unresolved D. The CDR3 contains 12 residues. CDR1 is SQVTM, CDR2 ANQGSEA, per germline. The V and J ends lost 7 bases and 4 bases respectively, with 13 bases between them.

Of note for this clonotype: This CDR3 fails to terminate in the conserved phenylalanine or tryptophan, so it likely reflects a read error. This chain uses TRBV29-1 with TRBJ2-1; D may match TRBD1 or TRBD2 (6 bases each). CDR3 length: 14 amino acids. The V end lost 3 bases, the J end lost 2 bases, and 11 bases lay between the germline ends. From germline, CDR1 is SQVTM and CDR2 ANQGSEA. In DNA form, the CDR3 reads TGCAGCGTTGATGGGCGGGACACCTACAATGAGCAGTTCTCC. Amino acid sequence: CSVDGRDTYNEQFS.

This clonotype was detected ten times or more. The chain combines TRBV9 with TRBJ2-2; D is perhaps TRBD2 (6 bases). The germline CDR1 and CDR2 sequences are SGDLS and YYNGEE. The CDR3 loop spans 16 amino acids. V was shortened by 3 bases and J by 0 bases, with 12 bases between the two germline ends. The CDR3 bases are TGTGCCAGCAGCGGATTTAGCGGTTCGAACACCGGGGAGCTGTTTTTT. Its translation is CASSGFSGSNTGELFF.

V is TRBV5-1 and J is TRBJ2-7; D call uncertain. Looked up from germline, CDR1 is SGHRS and CDR2 is YFSETQ. The CDR3 is 13 amino acids. Between the trimmed V and J ends, which lost 0 bases and 4 bases, there was a span of 8 bases. CDR3 sequence: CASSLEAVYEQYF. The CDR3 nucleotides are TGCGCCAGCAGCTTGGAGGCTGTGTACGAGCAGTACTTC.

This clonotype was counted only a few times. This rearrangement joins TRBV20-1 to TRBJ2-3; TRBD1 agrees at 8 bases. J lost 7 bases, V lost 3 bases, and 15 bases had no gene match. The CDR3 is 16 amino acids. Looked up from germline, CDR1 is DFQATT and CDR2 is SNEGSKA (reference sequence). The CDR3 coding sequence is TGCAGTGCTAGGGCTGCTCCAGGGGGCGGCAGGTATACGCAGTATTTT. Translating it yields CSARAAPGGGRYTQYF.

The chain carries TRBV18 and TRBJ2-3; 7 nucleotides align to TRBD2. With 3 bases clipped from V and 0 bases from J, the junction kept 6 bases outside the gene matches. CDR1 is KGHSH and CDR2 is LQKENI in the germline V gene. This CDR3 has 16 amino acids. CDR3 sequence reads: CASSPIAGHSTDTQYF. In nucleotides, the CDR3 is TGTGCCAGCTCACCTATAGCGGGCCACAGCACAGATACGCAGTATTTT.

V usage is TRBV18 and J usage is TRBJ2-7, with a weak D call TRBD1 (5 bases). Germline V CDR1 and CDR2: KGHSH, LQKENI. The CDR3 totals 13 residues. V was shortened by 0 bases and J by 5 bases, with 8 bases between the two germline ends. CDR3 loop: CASSPPPGHEQYF. The DNA of the CDR3 is TGTGCCAGCTCACCACCGCCAGGGCACGAGCAGTACTTC.

This clonotype was observed many times. The chain has TRBV5-5 and TRBJ2-7, with 7 bases fitting TRBD1. V was clipped by 4 bases and J by 7 bases; unmatched bases: 11. The CDR3 contains 14 residues. CDR1 is SGHKS, CDR2 YYEKEE, per germline (reference sequence). The CDR3 is CASSPHPPQGEQYF. DNA of the CDR3: TGTGCCAGCAGCCCCCACCCCCCACAGGGGGAGCAGTACTTC.

This clonotype appeared many times. The V gene is TRBV20-1, the J gene TRBJ1-1, with D possibly being TRBD1 (6 bases). V was shortened by 3 bases and J by 0 bases, with 11 bases between the two germline ends. CDR3 length equals 14 residues. Germline CDR1 DFQATT, CDR2 SNEGSKA (reference sequence). The CDR3 spells CSASRRDMNTEAFF. In DNA, the CDR3 is TGCAGTGCTAGTAGGAGGGACATGAACACTGAAGCTTTCTTT.

This clonotype has only a few counts. The chain uses TRBV27 and TRBJ2-1, with 12 bases matching TRBD2. CDR1 and CDR2 (germline): MNHEY, SMNVEV (reference sequence). The trim removed 5 bases at V and 9 bases at J, leaving 14 bases unmatched. CDR3 size: 17 residues. The CDR3 coding sequence is TGTGCCAGCAGTGCTCCCCTAGCGGGAGGGCCAAGGATTGAGCAGTTCTTC. This gives the protein CASSAPLAGGPRIEQFF.

The V call is TRBV24-1, the J call TRBJ2-2; D gene unclear. Germline V gene sequence: CDR1 KGHDR, CDR2 SFDVKD. This CDR3 region has 14 residues. The ends were cut back, 3 bases at V and 3 bases at J, with 7 bases in the middle. CDR3: CATSDTPYTGELFF. The CDR3 DNA reads as TGTGCCACCAGTGATACGCCCTACACCGGGGAGCTGTTTTTT.

This clonotype was counted only a few times. J is TRBJ2-3 and V is TRBV12-3 or TRBV12-4; the match to TRBD2 covers 7 bases. The CDR3 is 13 residues long. The trim removed 11 bases at V and 4 bases at J, leaving 9 bases unmatched. CDR3 coding DNA: TGTGCCGGAAAAGCGGGAAGTTCAGATACGCAGTATTTT. This encodes CAGKAGSSDTQYF.

This clonotype was recorded a few times. This chain uses TRBV3-1 with TRBJ2-7; D unresolved. The germline CDR1 and CDR2 sequences are LGHDT and YNNKEL (reference sequence). The ends were cut back, 1 base at V and 6 bases at J, with 7 bases in the middle. The CDR3 is 12 amino acids. The CDR3 region has the DNA TGTGCCAGCAGCCAAGTTGGAGTCGAGCAGTACTTC. Amino acid sequence: CASSQVGVEQYF.

This rearrangement joins TRBV20-1 to TRBJ2-1; the match to TRBD2 covers 9 bases. Germline CDR1 is DFQATT and CDR2 is SNEGSKA (reference sequence). The CDR3 consists of 14 residues. J gave up 4 bases and V 0 bases, and 1 base lay outside the gene matches. The CDR3 region is CSAREAGGYNEQFF. CDR3 DNA: TGCAGTGCTAGAGAAGCGGGGGGATACAATGAGCAGTTCTTC.

The sample holds a few counts of this clonotype. This rearrangement joins TRBV21-1 to TRBJ2-5. TRBV21-1 is flagged as a pseudogene. There are 15 residues in the CDR3. The CDR3 nucleotides read TGTGCCAGCAGCCACCCCAAACTGCGCCGAGAGACCCAGTACTTC. Protein product: CASSHPKLRRETQYF.

This clonotype was counted a few times. The rearrangement uses TRBV25-1 and TRBJ1-5; 7 nucleotides match TRBD1. J lost 0 bases, V lost 6 bases, and 11 bases had no gene match. Germline assignment: CDR1 MGHDK and CDR2 SYGVNS. The CDR3 loop spans 17 amino acids. CDR3 sequence (DNA): TGTGCCAGCAGGGACAGGCTAGCAGGGGATAGCAATCAGCCCCAGCATTTT. This encodes CASRDRLAGDSNQPQHF.

This clonotype occurred a few times. V gene TRBV20-1 combines with J gene TRBJ1-2, with D unresolved. The germline CDR1 and CDR2 sequences are DFQATT and SNEGSKA (reference sequence). Trimming cost V 6 bases and J 1 base, with 21 bases left between them. This CDR3 has 16 residues. CDR3 coding DNA: TGCAGTGCCACTACCAGAATAGGACCACTTAACTATGGCTACACCTTC. As protein: CSATTRIGPLNYGYTF.

J is TRBJ2-3 and V is TRBV5-6, with D unclear. The CDR3 runs to 15 residues. Germline-derived CDR1 and CDR2 are SGHDT and YYEEEE. V was shortened by 2 bases and J by 0 bases, with 10 bases between the two germline ends. Written as DNA, the CDR3 is TGTGCCAGCAGCTTTTTCGGGTCTAGCACAGATACGCAGTATTTT. Translation gives CASSFFGSSTDTQYF.

The chain carries TRBV7-9 and TRBJ2-1; TRBD2 aligns across 14 bases. The CDR3 totals 14 residues. Per germline, CDR1 SEHNR and CDR2 FQNEAQ (reference sequence). The V segment lost 7 bases and the J segment 10 bases; nucleotides outside the gene matches: 6. In DNA, the CDR3 is TGTGCCAGCAACGAGGGACTAGCGGGAGCCGAGCAGTTCTTC. Translation gives CASNEGLAGAEQFF.

The chain is built from TRBV5-1 and TRBJ2-5; tentatively, D is TRBD2 (5 bases). The germline gives CDR1 SGHRS, CDR2 YFSETQ. The CDR3 is 15 residues long. Trimming took 2 bases from V and 4 from J, leaving 15 bases between them. The CDR3 DNA reads TGCGCCAGCAGCTTAGGTTGGGAGCGGAGAGAGACCCAGTACTTC. This translates into CASSLGWERRETQYF.

There are a few counts of this clonotype. The V call is TRBV5-1, the J call TRBJ2-4; TRBD2 matches 14 bases. The CDR3 is made up of 20 amino acids. V shed 5 bases, J shed 0 bases, and the junction held 13 bases outside the gene matches. CDR1 is SGHRS and CDR2 is YFSETQ in the germline V gene. DNA of the CDR3: TGCGCCAGCAGGACCCTCCCGGGACTAGCGGGAGTTGTAGCCAAAAACATTCAGTACTTC. Its translation: CASRTLPGLAGVVAKNIQYF. Supplemented by reference TRBV5-1 and TRBJ2-4, the full variable domain reads KAGVTQTPRYLIKTRGQQVTLSCSPISGHRSVSWYQQTPGQGLQFLFEYFSETQRNKGNFPGRFSGRQFSNSRSEMNVSTLELGDSALYLCASRTLPGLAGVVAKNIQYFGAGTRLSVL.